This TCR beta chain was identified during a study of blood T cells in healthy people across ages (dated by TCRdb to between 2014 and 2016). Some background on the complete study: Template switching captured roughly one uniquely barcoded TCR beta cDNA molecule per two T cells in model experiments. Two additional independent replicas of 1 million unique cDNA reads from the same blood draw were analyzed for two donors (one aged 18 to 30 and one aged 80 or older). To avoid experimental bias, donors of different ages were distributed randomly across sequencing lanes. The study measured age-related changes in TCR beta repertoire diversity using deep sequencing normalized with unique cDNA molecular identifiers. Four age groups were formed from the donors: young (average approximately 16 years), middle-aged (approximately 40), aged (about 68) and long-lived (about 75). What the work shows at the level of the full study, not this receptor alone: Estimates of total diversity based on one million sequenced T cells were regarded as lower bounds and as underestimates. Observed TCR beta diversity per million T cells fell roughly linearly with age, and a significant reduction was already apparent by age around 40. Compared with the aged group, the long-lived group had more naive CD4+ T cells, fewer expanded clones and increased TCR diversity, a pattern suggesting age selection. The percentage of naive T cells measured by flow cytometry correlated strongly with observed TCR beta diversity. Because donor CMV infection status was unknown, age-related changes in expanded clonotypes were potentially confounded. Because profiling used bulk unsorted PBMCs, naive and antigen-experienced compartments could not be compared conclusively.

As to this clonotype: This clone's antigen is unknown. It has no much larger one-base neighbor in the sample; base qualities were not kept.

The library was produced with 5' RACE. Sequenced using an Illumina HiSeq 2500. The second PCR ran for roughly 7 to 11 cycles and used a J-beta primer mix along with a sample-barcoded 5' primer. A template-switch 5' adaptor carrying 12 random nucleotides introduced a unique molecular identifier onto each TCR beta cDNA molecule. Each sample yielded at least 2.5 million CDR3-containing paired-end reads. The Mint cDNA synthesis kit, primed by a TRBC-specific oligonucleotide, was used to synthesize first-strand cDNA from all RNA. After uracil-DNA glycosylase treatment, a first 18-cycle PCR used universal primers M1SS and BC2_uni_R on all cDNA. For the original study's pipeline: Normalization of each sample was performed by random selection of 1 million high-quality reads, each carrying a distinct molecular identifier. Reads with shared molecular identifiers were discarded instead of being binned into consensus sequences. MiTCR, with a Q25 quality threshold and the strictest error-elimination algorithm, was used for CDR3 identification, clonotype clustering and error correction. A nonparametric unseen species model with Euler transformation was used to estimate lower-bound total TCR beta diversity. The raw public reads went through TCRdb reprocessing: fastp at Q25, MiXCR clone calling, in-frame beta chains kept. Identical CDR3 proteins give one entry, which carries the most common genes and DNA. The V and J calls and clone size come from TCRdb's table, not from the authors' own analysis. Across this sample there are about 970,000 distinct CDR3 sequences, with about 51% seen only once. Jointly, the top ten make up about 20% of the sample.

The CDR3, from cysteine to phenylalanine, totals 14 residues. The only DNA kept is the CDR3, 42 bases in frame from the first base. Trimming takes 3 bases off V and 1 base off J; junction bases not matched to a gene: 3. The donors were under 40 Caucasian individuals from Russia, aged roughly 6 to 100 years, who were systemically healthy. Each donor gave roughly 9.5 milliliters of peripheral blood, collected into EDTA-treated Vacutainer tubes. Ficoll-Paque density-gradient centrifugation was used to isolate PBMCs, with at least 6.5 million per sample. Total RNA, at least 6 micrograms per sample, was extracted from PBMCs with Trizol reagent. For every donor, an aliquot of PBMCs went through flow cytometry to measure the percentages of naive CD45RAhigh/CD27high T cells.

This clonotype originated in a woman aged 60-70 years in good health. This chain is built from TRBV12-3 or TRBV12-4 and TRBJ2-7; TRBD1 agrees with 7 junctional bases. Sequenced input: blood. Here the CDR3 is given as CASSLMDRSYEQYF. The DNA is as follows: TGTGCCAGCAGTTTGATGGACAGGTCCTACGAGCAGTACTTC.